These 29 T cell receptor beta chains originate from one sample sequenced in a study of cytomegalovirus exposure and HLA in healthy donors. The PCR was carried out with 60 Vbeta primers and 13 Jbeta primers. Libraries were prepared by immunoSEQ multiplex PCR; TCRdb keeps only in-frame clonotypes and omits some of them. The data contain 55,000 to 85,000 clones, about 60% of them seen just once; the ten biggest clones take up over 2.5%. The sample taken for sequencing was PBMCs. All receptors derive from a woman between 45 and 65 years old in good health and CMV-seronegative.

The chain links TRBV11-3 to TRBJ2-1; TRBD1 is a possible D gene (6 bases). V gave up 1 base and J gave up 4 bases, with 11 bases separating them. This CDR3 contains 15 residues. Germline CDR1 and CDR2: SGHNT and YENEEA. In DNA form, the CDR3 reads TGTGCCAGCAGCTTAGCAGGGACAATATACAATGAGCAGTTCTTC. It is translated as CASSLAGTIYNEQFF.

This rearrangement joins TRBV27 to TRBJ2-7; TRBD1 agrees at 10 bases. Germline V gene data show CDR1 as MNHEY and CDR2 as SMNVEV (reference sequence). The CDR3 runs 14 residues. Trimming at V came to 0 bases and at J to 7 bases, leaving 3 bases not matched to a gene. The CDR3 region has the DNA TGTGCCAGCAGTTTATCGACAGGGGGCCTAGAGCAGTACTTC. It yields the protein CASSLSTGGLEQYF.

The genes are TRBV28 and TRBJ1-2; D unclear. V was cut by 6 bases and J by 4 bases, with 12 bases left in between. This CDR3 is built from 13 residues. Germline CDR1 is MDHEN and CDR2 is SYDVKM. The CDR3 region is CASSTTPSYGYTF. The CDR3 bases are TGTGCCAGCAGCACGACACCCTCCTATGGCTACACCTTC.

This clone was seen more than once but under ten times. The V call is TRBV5-4, the J call TRBJ1-1; 7 bases are a match to TRBD1. Germline values: CDR1 SGHNT, CDR2 YYREEE (reference sequence). The CDR3 runs 15 residues. V was pared by 3 bases and J by 4 bases, with 9 bases of the junction left unmatched. The DNA of the CDR3 is TGTGCCAGCAGCTGGGACACAGGGGCAGGCACTGAAGCTTTCTTT. Translating gives CASSWDTGAGTEAFF.

The genes are TRBV9 and TRBJ1-2, with TRBD1 as a possible D gene (6 bases). Per germline, CDR1 SGDLS and CDR2 YYNGEE. This CDR3 spans 16 amino acids. The V gene lost 0 bases and the J gene lost 1 base, with 13 bases spanning the gap. The CDR3 DNA sequence: TGTGCCAGCAGCGTAGCTCGGGACACTCTTAACTATGGCTACACCTTC. It codes for CASSVARDTLNYGYTF.

The rearrangement uses TRBV5-1 and TRBJ1-1, with D unresolved. The CDR3 totals 12 residues. V was shortened by 0 bases and J by 11 bases, with 11 bases between the two germline ends. In germline, CDR1 is SGHRS, CDR2 YFSETQ. DNA for the CDR3: TGCGCCAGCAGCTTGGAGCGCGGCCGGGCTTTCTTT. Protein: CASSLERGRAFF.

V gene TRBV19 combines with J gene TRBJ1-1; D is unresolved. CDR1 is LNHDA and CDR2 is SQIVND in the germline V gene (reference sequence). There are 14 residues in the CDR3. V shed 3 bases and J shed 7 bases, with 15 bases lying between them. CDR3 amino acids: CASSIGVVAGEAFF. CDR3 coding DNA: TGTGCCAGTAGTATCGGGGTTGTAGCAGGTGAAGCTTTCTTT.

Concerning this clone itself: At one end the junction does not follow the germline gene, possibly because of a read error. This chain uses TRBV7-9 with TRBJ2-3, with D maybe TRBD1 (5 bases). CDR3 length: 12 residues. Germline V gene lookup returns CDR1 SEHNR and CDR2 FQNEAQ (reference sequence). The CDR3 DNA is TGTTCCAGCAGGGCTAGCACAGATACGCAGTATTTT. This translates into CSSRASTDTQYF.

This clone has a handful of counts. This chain connects TRBV25-1 to TRBJ2-1; 11 bases fit TRBD2. This CDR3 is 15 amino acids long. The germline V gene encodes CDR1 MGHDK and CDR2 SYGVNS. V was clipped by 3 bases and J by 8 bases; unmatched bases: 6. The CDR3, as DNA: TGTGCCAGCAGTGACACTAGCGGGAGTGTGGATGAGCAGTTCTTC. Translating gives CASSDTSGSVDEQFF.

This clone came up a few times. The J gene is TRBJ1-1, the V gene TRBV18; D unresolved. The V end lost 4 bases, the J end lost 3 bases, and 12 bases lay between the germline ends. CDR1 is KGHSH and CDR2 is LQKENI in the germline V gene. The CDR3 spans 14 residues. The CDR3 reads CASSLLASDTEAFF. As DNA, the CDR3 is TGTGCCAGCTCACTACTCGCTTCCGACACTGAAGCTTTCTTT.

This chain connects TRBV22-1 to TRBJ2-3; the D segment call TRBD2 is taken from the table without a DNA check. TRBV22-1 has pseudogene status. The CDR3 loop spans 17 amino acids. The CDR3 nucleotides are TGTCCTGGGAGCGCACGAGAATTTGGGACTAGGGGCTTAGCGCAGTATTTT. Protein product: CPGSAREFGTRGLAQYF.

The rearrangement links TRBV6-6 to TRBJ1-1; D gene ambiguous. This CDR3 is built from 16 residues. Trimming removed 6 bases from V and 1 base from J, with 18 bases in between. Germline lookup yields CDR1 MNHNY and CDR2 SVGAGI (reference sequence). The CDR3 DNA reads as TGTGCCAGCAGGTTCGATCGCGGGTCCGGGAACACTGAAGCTTTCTTT. Protein: CASRFDRGSGNTEAFF.

The chain links TRBV9 to TRBJ2-7, with 8 bases lining up with TRBD1. CDR1 and CDR2 from the germline V gene are SGDLS and YYNGEE. V trimming: 3 bases; J trimming: 3 bases; junction bases outside the gene matches: 8. This CDR3 comprises 15 residues. CDR3 nucleotide sequence: TGTGCCAGCAGCGCCGGACAGGGCGGATTCTACGAGCAGTACTTC. Its protein is CASSAGQGGFYEQYF.

The chain carries TRBV19 and TRBJ2-7; D perhaps matches TRBD1 (5 bases). The CDR3 runs 16 residues. The V gene lost 2 bases and the J gene lost 2 bases, with 16 bases spanning the gap. The germline V gene has CDR1 LNHDA and CDR2 SQIVND (reference sequence). Here the CDR3 reads CASSIRWAGIAYEQYF. The CDR3 bases are TGTGCCAGTAGTATAAGGTGGGCAGGGATTGCCTACGAGCAGTACTTC.

V is TRBV13 and J is TRBJ2-7; TRBD2 agrees at 9 bases. This CDR3 has 15 amino acids. Germline values: CDR1 PRHDT, CDR2 FYEKMQ (reference sequence). The V gene end was trimmed by 3 bases and the J gene end by 4 bases; junction bases not matched to a gene: 7. The DNA for the CDR3 is TGTGCCAGCAGCTTGGTGCGGGAGGGGAAATACGAGCAGTACTTC. This encodes CASSLVREGKYEQYF.

The genes are TRBV5-1 and TRBJ2-1; 9 nucleotides align to TRBD1. The CDR3 spans 16 residues. Germline loops: CDR1 SGHRS, CDR2 YFSETQ. V shed 4 bases, J shed 1 base, and the junction held 6 bases outside the gene matches. CDR3: CASSMRQGGSYNEQFF. The CDR3 nucleotides read TGCGCCAGCAGCATGAGACAGGGGGGTTCCTACAATGAGCAGTTCTTC.

The CDR3 spells CASSQEGDLIYNEQFF. Here the CDR3 DNA reads TGTGCCAGCAGCCAAGAAGGGGACTTAATCTACAATGAGCAGTTCTTC. V gene TRBV14 combines with J gene TRBJ2-1; TRBD2 might be the D (6 bases). Germline V gene sequence: CDR1 SGHDN, CDR2 FVKESK. The CDR3 spans 16 residues. Between the trimmed V and J ends, which lost 0 bases and 3 bases, there was a span of 12 bases.

This chain connects TRBV7-6 to TRBJ1-1; the D is unclear. The V gene lost 0 bases and the J gene lost 7 bases, with 12 bases spanning the gap. There are 14 residues in the CDR3. The V gene's germline CDR1 is SGHVS and CDR2 FNYEAQ. The CDR3 reads CASSLAIGYDEAFF. DNA of the CDR3: TGTGCCAGCAGCTTAGCAATCGGGTATGATGAAGCTTTCTTT. The entire variable domain, with the rest obtained from reference TRBV7-6 and TRBJ1-1, is as follows: GAGVSQSPRYKVTKRGQDVALRCDPISGHVSLYWYRQALGQGPEFLTYFNYEAQQDKSGLPNDRFSAERPEGSISTLTIQRTEQRDSAMYRCASSLAIGYDEAFFGQGTRLTVV.

The chain uses TRBV9 and TRBJ2-6, with D unresolved. CDR1 and CDR2 from the germline V gene are SGDLS and YYNGEE. With 4 bases removed from V and 4 bases from J, the gap between germline ends came to 15 bases. This CDR3 spans 16 amino acids. The CDR3 spells CASSPEEYSGANVLTF. The CDR3 DNA is TGTGCCAGCAGCCCAGAGGAGTATTCAGGGGCCAACGTCCTGACTTTC. The full variable domain, rest sourced from reference TRBV9 and TRBJ2-6, is DSGVTQTPKHLITATGQRVTLRCSPRSGDLSVYWYQQSLDQGLQFLIQYYNGEERAKGNILERFSAQQFPDLHSELNLSSLELGDSALYFCASSPEEYSGANVLTFGAGSRLTVL.

V and J are TRBV6-6 and TRBJ2-6, with a weak D call TRBD1 (5 bases). Germline values: CDR1 MNHNY, CDR2 SVGAGI (reference sequence). The V and J ends lost 5 bases and 4 bases respectively, with 12 bases between them. The CDR3 sequence is 15 residues long. The CDR3 nucleotides are TGTGCCAGCAGTAGCAGGGTTTCCGGGGCCAACGTCCTGACTTTC. Amino acids: CASSSRVSGANVLTF.

The chain recombines TRBV25-1 with TRBJ2-5, with TRBD2 matching 7 bases. The ends lost 1 base at V and 2 bases at J; junction bases unmatched: 1. The germline V gene has CDR1 MGHDK and CDR2 SYGVNS. The CDR3 has 14 residues. The CDR3 DNA reads TGTGCCAGCAGTGAATGGGGACTACAAGAGACCCAGTACTTC. Translated: CASSEWGLQETQYF.

The chain joins TRBV15 to TRBJ2-7; D unresolved. Germline V gives CDR1 LNHNV, CDR2 YYDKDF (reference sequence). V lost 1 base and J 6 bases, leaving 10 bases between the germline ends. CDR3 length: 13 residues. The CDR3 sequence: CATSRGLAVEQYF. CDR3 nucleotide sequence: TGTGCCACCAGCAGAGGCCTGGCTGTCGAGCAGTACTTC.

This chain connects TRBV9 to TRBJ2-1; 7 bases are shared with TRBD2. The germline V gene encodes CDR1 SGDLS and CDR2 YYNGEE. This CDR3 has 17 amino acids. J was trimmed by 2 bases and V by 4 bases; bases with no gene match: 12. In DNA, the CDR3 is TGTGCCAGCAGCCACCCGAGCGGGAATGACCCCTACAATGAGCAGTTCTTC. It codes for CASSHPSGNDPYNEQFF.

The chain recombines TRBV2 with TRBJ1-4, with D possibly TRBD1 on 5 matching bases. The CDR3 spans 12 residues. V lost 8 bases, J lost 4 bases, and 8 bases lay in between. Germline V gene lookup returns CDR1 SNHLY and CDR2 FYNNEI. The CDR3 nucleotides are TGTGCCAGCGACAGTTATAATGAAAAACTGTTTTTT. Translation: CASDSYNEKLFF.

This sequence joins TRBV18 and TRBJ1-5; TRBD1 aligns across 8 bases. V lost 4 bases, J lost 7 bases, and 15 bases stayed unmatched. The CDR3 length is 17 residues. CDR1 and CDR2 from the germline V gene are KGHSH and LQKENI. The CDR3 DNA reads as TGTGCCAGCTCACGCACCTCAGGGGGACAGGTCGGACAGCCCCAGCATTTT. Translated, it gives CASSRTSGGQVGQPQHF.

CDR3 sequence (DNA): TGTGCCAGCAGGCCTACTAGCAGCTCCTACGAGCAGTACTTC. Encoded protein: CASRPTSSSYEQYF. V usage is TRBV5-4 and J usage is TRBJ2-7; the D gene is possibly TRBD2 (6 bases). The CDR3 consists of 14 residues. Trimming cost V 5 bases and J 0 bases, with 12 bases left between them. CDR1 is SGHNT, CDR2 YYREEE, per germline (reference sequence).

The CDR3 is CAWRVLAGVHEQFF. The CDR3 DNA sequence: TGTGCCTGGAGGGTACTAGCGGGAGTCCATGAGCAGTTCTTC. The chain joins TRBV30 to TRBJ2-1; 11 positions match TRBD2. This CDR3 spans 14 amino acids. Germline V gene lookup returns CDR1 GTSNPN and CDR2 SVGIG (reference sequence). V was pared by 3 bases and J by 8 bases, with 6 bases of the junction left unmatched. The variable domain in full, completed from reference TRBV30 and TRBJ2-1, reads SQTIHQWPATLVQPVGSPLSLECTVEGTSNPNLYWYRQAAGRGLQLLFYSVGIGQISSEVPQNLSASRPQDRQFILSSKKLLLSDSGFYLCAWRVLAGVHEQFFGPGTRLTVL.

This clone was picked up one time. CDR3 sequence (DNA): TGCAGCGTTGAAGATACACCGGGACAGGCTGGCGATGAGCAGTTCTTC. Protein: CSVEDTPGQAGDEQFF. The chain employs TRBV29-1 and TRBJ2-1, with 8 bases aligning to TRBD1. CDR3 length equals 16 residues. Germline V gene sequence: CDR1 SQVTM, CDR2 ANQGSEA. With V trimmed by 0 bases and J by 8 bases, 12 bases remained unmatched.

The chain links TRBV6-4 to TRBJ2-7; 10 bases fit TRBD1. Per germline, CDR1 MRHNA and CDR2 SNTAGT. The CDR3 runs to 14 residues. Germline trimming cut 3 bases from V and 1 base from J; bases unmatched to any gene: 0. CDR3 DNA sequence: TGTGCCAGCAGTGAGGGACAGGGGTCCTACGAGCAGTACTTC. It codes for CASSEGQGSYEQYF.